The 28 T cell receptor beta chains listed next were all sequenced from one sample in a study of technical replicates of blood from several donors. TCRdb's copy holds only in-frame clones and misses some; the assay was immunoSEQ multiplex PCR. The sample lists tens of thousands of clones; around nine tenths were seen once. Sequencing input: PBMCs. These TCRs come from a human donor in good health. Some clones in this sample may be carry-over from other donors' samples.

This clone was seen a single time. CDR3 DNA sequence: TGTGCCATCACCCGACAGACGAACACTGAAGCTTTCTTT. It codes for CAITRQTNTEAFF. The chain uses TRBV10-3 and TRBJ1-1, with D tentatively TRBD1 (5 bases). Germline loops: CDR1 ENHRY, CDR2 SYGVKD. CDR3 size: 13 residues. V lost 7 bases to trimming and J lost 1 base, with 10 bases between them.

The chain is built from TRBV7-2 and TRBJ2-7, with 10 nucleotides matching TRBD1. The V and J ends lost 2 bases and 2 bases, in that order; junction bases with no gene match: 12. The length of the CDR3 is 18 residues. CDR1 SGHTA and CDR2 FQGNSA come from the germline V gene. CDR3 DNA: TGTGCCAGCAGCTTACCGGGACAGGGGCCGCACAGAGCCTACGAGCAGTACTTC. Translating gives CASSLPGQGPHRAYEQYF.

This clone has only one observation. This chain joins TRBV7-6 and TRBJ1-1, with a weak D call TRBD1 (5 bases). Per germline, CDR1 SGHVS and CDR2 FNYEAQ. Trimming left V 7 bases short and J 5 bases short, with 11 bases between. The CDR3 consists of 12 residues. CDR3 in DNA: TGTGCCAGCACCTCCGGGGGTACTGAAGCTTTCTTT. Residues: CASTSGGTEAFF.

The chain combines TRBV6-1 with TRBJ1-3, with no clear D. Trimming stripped 2 bases from V and 0 bases from J, with 20 bases between. Germline V gene lookup returns CDR1 MNHNS and CDR2 SASEGT. The CDR3 sequence is 19 residues long. The CDR3 nucleotides are TGTGCCAGCAGTGAAATTATGGCATACGGACTGGTCTCTGGAAACACCATATATTTT. This encodes CASSEIMAYGLVSGNTIYF.

The rearrangement joins TRBV28 to TRBJ1-1, with D uncertain. V was clipped by 2 bases and J by 1 base, with 5 bases between them. Germline-derived CDR1 and CDR2 are MDHEN and SYDVKM. CDR3 length equals 13 residues. The CDR3 nucleotides read TGTGCCAGCAGTTTACCAGAGAACACTGAAGCTTTCTTT. Residues: CASSLPENTEAFF.

V usage is TRBV19 and J usage is TRBJ2-3, with D maybe TRBD2 (5 bases). Germline assignment: CDR1 LNHDA and CDR2 SQIVND (reference sequence). The CDR3 is 13 amino acids. V lost 4 bases, J lost 5 bases, and 10 bases lay in between. The CDR3 sequence is CASSKRYVDTQYF. Here the CDR3 DNA reads TGTGCCAGTAGTAAGCGGTATGTAGATACGCAGTATTTT. Filled out from reference TRBV19 and TRBJ2-3, the complete variable domain reads DGGITQSPKYLFRKEGQNVTLSCEQNLNHDAMYWYRQDPGQGLRLIYYSQIVNDFQKGDIAEGYSVSREKKESFPLTVTSAQKNPTAFYLCASSKRYVDTQYFGPGTRLTVL.

The chain uses TRBV4-1 and TRBJ2-5; D is unresolved. This CDR3 region has 14 residues. Trimming pared 1 base from V and 5 bases from J, leaving 11 bases between. Germline V gene lookup returns CDR1 MGHRA and CDR2 YSYEKL. The CDR3 coding sequence is TGCGCCAGCAGCCAAGTCCTAGGCCGGGAGACCCAGTACTTC. Residues: CASSQVLGRETQYF.

The V and J genes are TRBV30 and TRBJ1-1; a weak D match, TRBD1 (6 bases). This CDR3 has 13 amino acids. The V end was cut by 0 bases, the J end by 1 base, with 6 bases between. Germline V gives CDR1 GTSNPN, CDR2 SVGIG (reference sequence). The CDR3 sequence: CAWSVQGNTEAFF. DNA of the CDR3: TGTGCCTGGAGTGTACAGGGGAACACTGAAGCTTTCTTT.

This clone was observed a single time. The chain's CDR3 is CASSYSAGVGETQYF. The DNA of the CDR3 is TGTGCCAGCAGTTACTCAGCGGGAGTGGGGGAGACCCAGTACTTC. J is TRBJ2-5 and V is TRBV6-5, with TRBD2 matching 8 bases. This CDR3 is built from 15 residues. Losses at the gene ends were 0 bases for V and 5 bases for J; bases not matched to a gene: 5. Per germline, CDR1 MNHEY and CDR2 SVGAGI.

The chain carries TRBV5-4 and TRBJ1-6, with D possibly being TRBD1 (5 bases). With 0 bases removed from V and 9 bases from J, the gap between germline ends came to 10 bases. The CDR3 runs to 14 residues. CDR1 is SGHNT and CDR2 is YYREEE in the germline V gene (reference sequence). CDR3 sequence (DNA): TGTGCCAGCAGCTTGGCTGACAGTGGTTCACCCCTCCACTTT. Its translation: CASSLADSGSPLHF.

This clone was seen only a few times. The rearrangement links TRBV5-6 to TRBJ1-1; 11 bases map to TRBD1. V shed 4 bases and J 3 bases; nucleotides not matched to a gene: 8. The germline V gene encodes CDR1 SGHDT and CDR2 YYEEEE. The length of the CDR3 is 16 residues. CDR3 nucleotides: TGTGCCAGCAGCCCGGAGGTGGGACAGGGGGACACTGAAGCTTTCTTT. Its translation is CASSPEVGQGDTEAFF. Variable domain in full (rest from reference TRBV5-6 and TRBJ1-1): DAGVTQSPTHLIKTRGQQVTLRCSPKSGHDTVSWYQQALGQGPQFIFQYYEEEERQRGNFPDRFSGHQFPNYSSELNVNALLLGDSALYLCASSPEVGQGDTEAFFGQGTRLTVV.

The CDR3 protein is CAWSVGAGNTIYF. CDR3 in DNA: TGTGCCTGGAGTGTAGGGGCTGGAAACACCATATATTTT. The J gene is TRBJ1-3, the V gene TRBV30, with a weak D call TRBD1 (5 bases). V was shortened by 0 bases and J by 2 bases, with 5 bases between the two germline ends. The CDR3 covers 13 residues. Looked up from germline, CDR1 is GTSNPN and CDR2 is SVGIG (reference sequence).

This clone turned up a few times. This chain links TRBV12-5 with TRBJ2-2; no definite D call. The CDR3 runs to 14 residues. Trimming took off 0 bases at V and 5 bases at J, with 7 bases between the two ends. The germline V gene encodes CDR1 LGHNT and CDR2 FRNRAP. The CDR3 DNA is TGTGCTAGTGGTTTGGTGGTAGCTACCGGGGAGCTGTTTTTT. Protein sequence: CASGLVVATGELFF.

This rearrangement joins TRBV11-3 to TRBJ2-1, with D perhaps TRBD1 (8 bases). Germline CDR1 and CDR2: SGHNT and YENEEA. The CDR3 has 15 residues. The ends were cut back, 5 bases at V and 7 bases at J, with 18 bases in the middle. CDR3 sequence reads: CASSRTGGAWNEQFF. CDR3 DNA sequence: TGTGCCAGCAGCCGAACAGGGGGGGCTTGGAATGAGCAGTTCTTC.

V usage is TRBV7-3 and J usage is TRBJ2-1; a possible D gene is TRBD2 (7 bases). Looked up from germline, CDR1 is SGHTA and CDR2 is FQGTGA. This CDR3 is 14 amino acids long. The V end was cut by 5 bases, the J end by 7 bases, with 15 bases between. The CDR3 region has the DNA TGTGCCAGCAGCCAAGGGGGGGGGCAAAATGAGCAGTTCTTC. Its protein is CASSQGGGQNEQFF.

The chain has TRBV4-3 and TRBJ1-1; D not resolved. Germline V gene data show CDR1 as LGHNA and CDR2 as YSLEER. Between the trimmed V and J ends, which lost 4 bases and 1 base, there was a span of 10 bases. The CDR3 is 14 residues long. The DNA for the CDR3 is TGCGCCAGCAGCCCCGGAGGGAAGAACACTGAAGCTTTCTTT. It codes for CASSPGGKNTEAFF.

The rearrangement links TRBV11-3 to TRBJ2-3; TRBD1 matches 9 bases. The CDR3 spans 15 residues. The junction had 4 bases not matched to a gene; V was cut back by 3 bases and J by 3 bases. Germline CDR1 is SGHNT and CDR2 is YENEEA. CDR3: CASSLGDRVTDTQYF. The CDR3 DNA reads TGTGCCAGCAGCTTGGGGGACAGGGTTACAGATACGCAGTATTTT. Based on the CDR3 plus reference TRBV11-3 and TRBJ2-3, the full variable domain is EAGVVQSPRYKIIEKKQPVAFWCNPISGHNTLYWYLQNLGQGPELLIRYENEEAVDDSQLPKDRFSAERLKGVDSTLKIQPAELGDSAVYLCASSLGDRVTDTQYFGPGTRLTVL.

The rearrangement joins TRBV14 to TRBJ2-1, with 9 positions matching TRBD2. Germline CDR1 SGHDN, CDR2 FVKESK. V dropped 0 bases and J dropped 4; count of bases not matched to a gene: 16. The CDR3 is 20 amino acids. In nucleotides, the CDR3 is TGTGCCAGCAGCCAAGATGAGAGGTGGCGGGAGGGCCTTTTGTACAATGAGCAGTTCTTC. Protein sequence: CASSQDERWREGLLYNEQFF.

V is TRBV4-1 and J is TRBJ2-7; tentatively, D is TRBD2 (6 bases). This CDR3 contains 16 residues. Germline V gene sequence: CDR1 MGHRA, CDR2 YSYEKL. Trimming pared 4 bases from V and 2 bases from J, leaving 18 bases between. CDR3 DNA: TGCGCCAGCAGCCGACCAGGGCGGGATCCTACCTACGAGCAGTACTTC. It is translated as CASSRPGRDPTYEQYF.

This chain connects TRBV7-8 to TRBJ1-1; D is perhaps TRBD1 (5 bases). Germline CDR1 is SGHVS and CDR2 is FQNEAQ. CDR3 length: 16 amino acids. V was shortened by 5 bases and J by 5 bases, with 21 bases between the two germline ends. The CDR3 is CASSTWGPRGETEAFF. The CDR3 region has the DNA TGTGCCAGCAGCACATGGGGTCCACGGGGGGAAACTGAAGCTTTCTTT. Full variable domain (missing parts from reference TRBV7-8 and TRBJ1-1): GAGVSQSPRYKVAKRGQDVALRCDPISGHVSLFWYQQALGQGPEFLTYFQNEAQLDKSGLPSDRFFAERPEGSVSTLKIQRTQQEDSAVYLCASSTWGPRGETEAFFGQGTRLTVV.

CDR3 region: CASSRDPQGTGANVLTF. CDR3 nucleotide sequence: TGTGCCAGCAGCCGCGACCCTCAGGGGACTGGGGCCAACGTCCTGACTTTC. The genes are TRBV4-2 and TRBJ2-6; D is possibly TRBD1 (6 bases). With 4 bases removed from V and 2 bases from J, the gap between germline ends came to 15 bases. The CDR3 covers 17 residues. Germline V gene data show CDR1 as LGHNA and CDR2 as YNFKEQ.

The sample holds one count of this clone. V usage is TRBV2 and J usage is TRBJ1-2, with 10 nucleotides matching TRBD1. Germline V CDR1 and CDR2: SNHLY, FYNNEI. J was trimmed by 4 bases and V by 4 bases; bases with no gene match: 18. CDR3 length equals 19 residues. CDR3 loop: CASSGGLGTGVGLAYGYTF. The CDR3 DNA reads TGTGCCAGCAGTGGGGGTTTAGGGACAGGGGTAGGTTTAGCCTATGGCTACACCTTC.

The gene calls are TRBV18 and TRBJ2-3; unclear D gene. CDR1 is KGHSH and CDR2 is LQKENI in the germline V gene. The CDR3 has 14 amino acids. V shed 1 base and J shed 1 base, with 6 bases lying between them. CDR3 amino acids: CASSPLPGTDTQYF. The CDR3 region has the DNA TGTGCCAGCTCACCACTCCCCGGCACAGATACGCAGTATTTT. Combining the CDR3 with reference TRBV18 and TRBJ2-3 gives the whole variable domain NAGVMQNPRHLVRRRGQEARLRCSPMKGHSHVYWYRQLPEEGLKFMVYLQKENIIDESGMPKERFSAEFPKEGPSILRIQQVVRGDSAAYFCASSPLPGTDTQYFGPGTRLTVL.

This chain links TRBV27 with TRBJ1-2; 7 bases are a match to TRBD1. Germline V gene sequence: CDR1 MNHEY, CDR2 SMNVEV (reference sequence). The CDR3 loop spans 13 amino acids. Unmatched junction bases numbered 0, after V lost 2 bases and J lost 3 bases. CDR3 sequence (DNA): TGTGCCAGCAGTTTACAGGGGGACTATGGCTACACCTTC. Translation: CASSLQGDYGYTF.

The chain links TRBV13 to TRBJ1-2; no definite D call. Germline V lookup: CDR1 PRHDT, CDR2 FYEKMQ (reference sequence). V was shortened by 0 bases and J by 8 bases, with 10 bases between the two germline ends. CDR3 length equals 13 residues. The CDR3 DNA is TGTGCCAGCAGCTTAGGAGACGGAGGGGGCTACACCTTC. It specifies CASSLGDGGGYTF.

The genes are TRBV25-1 and TRBJ2-5, with 8 bases fitting TRBD2. This CDR3 contains 13 residues. Trimming at V came to 6 bases and at J to 1 base, leaving 1 base not matched to a gene. The germline V gene encodes CDR1 MGHDK and CDR2 SYGVNS. This CDR3 reads CASRAGAQETQYF. The CDR3 DNA sequence: TGTGCCAGCAGAGCGGGGGCCCAAGAGACCCAGTACTTC.

The chain employs TRBV30 and TRBJ2-5, with TRBD2 identical over 7 bases. V gave up 5 bases and J gave up 2 bases; unmatched junction bases: 5. CDR3 length: 13 residues. The germline CDR1 and CDR2 sequences are GTSNPN and SVGIG (reference sequence). CDR3 amino acids: CAWSSGTQETQYF. The CDR3 region has the DNA TGTGCCTGGTCCAGCGGGACTCAAGAGACCCAGTACTTC.

The chain carries TRBV9 and TRBJ1-2; 8 positions agree with TRBD1. The CDR3 runs to 13 residues. The trim removed 4 bases at V and 4 bases at J, leaving 3 bases unmatched. CDR1 is SGDLS, CDR2 YYNGEE, per germline. The CDR3: CASSPGQGYGYTF. CDR3 nucleotides: TGTGCCAGCAGCCCCGGACAGGGCTATGGCTACACCTTC.